These 25 T cell receptor beta chains were sequenced from one sample in a study of long-term antiretroviral therapy in people with HIV (dated by TCRdb to the early 2020s). The immunoSEQ hsTCRB v3.0 assay was used at survey level resolution to sequence the TRB variable region. TCRdb's version of the immuneACCESS table is confined to in-frame rearrangements and falls short of the full clone set. An unresolved V gene accounts for under half of the shortfall where checked; the remainder is of unknown origin. Within this sample are 30,000 to 40,000 clones, with approximately 93% of them counted one time only. The ten biggest clones cover 3.5% to 4.5% of the sample. Sequencing was performed on unsorted PBMCs, taken around 5.3 years after starting antiretroviral therapy. These TCRs come from a woman aged 45-59 years with HIV.

This clone was seen once. The chain couples TRBV12-5 to TRBJ2-2; 7 nucleotides match TRBD1. The V gene's germline CDR1 is LGHNT and CDR2 FRNRAP. This CDR3 is 16 amino acids long. V lost 6 bases and J lost 4; bases outside the gene matches: 11. The CDR3 DNA follows: TGTGCTAGTGGCCAGAAGACAGGGTCGGGCACCGGGGAGCTGTTTTTT. This codes for CASGQKTGSGTGELFF. Complete variable domain (other parts from reference TRBV12-5 and TRBJ2-2): DARVTQTPRHKVTEMGQEVTMRCQPILGHNTVFWYRQTMMQGLELLAYFRNRAPLDDSGMPKDRFSAEMPDATLATLKIQPSEPRDSAVYFCASGQKTGSGTGELFFGEGSRLTVL.

The rearrangement uses TRBV7-2 and TRBJ1-5; D is perhaps TRBD1 (6 bases). CDR1 and CDR2 (germline): SGHTA, FQGNSA. V was clipped by 5 bases and J by 5 bases, with 10 bases between them. This CDR3 contains 13 residues. The CDR3 DNA reads TGTGCCAGCAGCCCGGACAGTTATCAGCCCCAGCATTTT. Protein product: CASSPDSYQPQHF.

This chain links TRBV30 with TRBJ1-2, with 9 bases identical to TRBD1. V shed 4 bases, J shed 10 bases, and the junction held 13 bases outside the gene matches. CDR1 is GTSNPN, CDR2 SVGIG, per germline (reference sequence). The CDR3 runs 14 residues. The CDR3 here is CAWKGAGQGLYYTF. The CDR3 bases are TGTGCCTGGAAAGGGGCCGGACAGGGGCTATACTACACCTTC.

This chain uses TRBV11-2 with TRBJ2-1, with 10 nucleotides matching TRBD2. This CDR3 region has 17 residues. Trimming removed 1 base from V and 6 bases from J; junction bases left unmatched: 9. The germline CDR1 and CDR2 sequences are SGHAT and FQNNGV. The DNA for the CDR3 is TGTGCCAGCAGCTTAGTGGCTAGCGGGGGTGGAGTCAATGAGCAGTTCTTC. It encodes CASSLVASGGGVNEQFF. Drawing the rest from reference TRBV11-2 and TRBJ2-1, the complete variable domain is EAGVAQSPRYKIIEKRQSVAFWCNPISGHATLYWYQQILGQGPKLLIQFQNNGVVDDSQLPKDRFSAERLKGVDSTLKIQPAKLEDSAVYLCASSLVASGGGVNEQFFGPGTRLTVL.

The gene calls are TRBV11-2 and TRBJ2-2; either TRBD1 or TRBD2 may supply D (5 bases each). This CDR3 is 16 amino acids long. Germline V CDR1 and CDR2: SGHAT, FQNNGV. Trimming cost V 2 bases and J 6 bases, with 16 bases left between them. CDR3 loop: CASSLSTGAAAGELFF. For the CDR3, the DNA is TGTGCCAGCAGCTTAAGTACCGGGGCGGCGGCCGGGGAGCTGTTTTTT.

Regarding this clone: A junction end diverges from the germline sequence, so it may reflect a read error. This rearrangement joins TRBV5-4 to TRBJ1-2; D gene uncertain. From germline, CDR1 is SGHNT and CDR2 YYREEE (reference sequence). The CDR3 length is 13 residues. CDR3 sequence: CASSLGLGSVPHF. In DNA, the CDR3 is TGTGCCAGCAGCCTGGGTCTGGGGTCGGTTCCCCACTTC.

V and J are TRBV27 and TRBJ2-3; TRBD1 aligns across 11 bases. The CDR3 is 15 amino acids. Germline V lookup: CDR1 MNHEY, CDR2 SMNVEV (reference sequence). Germline trimming cut 3 bases from V and 7 bases from J; bases unmatched to any gene: 6. CDR3 sequence (DNA): TGTGCCAGCAGTTTGGGACAGGGGGGAGCCTATACGCAGTATTTT. Its protein product is CASSLGQGGAYTQYF.

This clone was picked up one time. CDR3 in amino acids: CASSLRPKGGEQYF. The DNA for the CDR3 is TGTGCCAGCAGCTTACGACCCAAGGGAGGCGAGCAGTACTTC. The gene calls are TRBV7-3 and TRBJ2-7; weak D call: TRBD2 (6 bases). The CDR3 spans 14 residues. Germline CDR1 and CDR2: SGHTA and FQGTGA. Trimming removed 2 bases from V and 6 bases from J, with 14 bases in between.

The chain joins TRBV10-1 to TRBJ1-5, with TRBD1 matching 7 bases. The CDR3 spans 17 residues. V gave up 6 bases and J gave up 3 bases; unmatched junction bases: 14. The germline V gene encodes CDR1 WNHNN and CDR2 SYGVQD (reference sequence). The CDR3 reads CASRETYRGRVNQPQHF. CDR3 nucleotide sequence: TGCGCCAGCAGGGAAACTTACAGGGGCAGGGTCAATCAGCCCCAGCATTTT.

The V gene is TRBV6-1, the J gene TRBJ1-5, with a weak D call TRBD1 (5 bases). This CDR3 region has 15 residues. Trimming took 0 bases from V and 3 from J, leaving 9 bases between them. Looked up from germline, CDR1 is MNHNS and CDR2 is SASEGT. The CDR3 DNA reads as TGTGCCAGCAGTGAAGCGCGGGGGTACAATCAGCCCCAGCATTTT. Amino acids: CASSEARGYNQPQHF.

The genes are TRBV11-2 and TRBJ2-5; no definite D call. The CDR3 is 14 residues long. Germline V CDR1 and CDR2: SGHAT, FQNNGV. V lost 0 bases and J 4 bases, leaving 9 bases between the germline ends. CDR3 amino acids: CASSLDRRGETQYF. Here the CDR3 DNA reads TGTGCCAGCAGCTTAGATCGGCGAGGAGAGACCCAGTACTTC.

This chain joins TRBV21-1 and TRBJ1-2; the listed D gene, TRBD1, was not tested against the DNA. TRBV21-1 is recorded as a pseudogene. The CDR3 has 17 amino acids. The CDR3 DNA follows: TGTGCCAGCAGCGCACCGGCATTGGGACAGCCTTTCTATGGCTACACCTTC. Residues: CASSAPALGQPFYGYTF.

The chain uses TRBV19 and TRBJ1-2; D is ambiguous. V lost 3 bases and J 1 base, leaving 6 bases between the germline ends. Germline V gives CDR1 LNHDA, CDR2 SQIVND (reference sequence). This CDR3 has 13 amino acids. CDR3 region: CASSISVNYGYTF. The CDR3 region has the DNA TGTGCCAGTAGTATTAGTGTTAACTATGGCTACACCTTC.

The chain combines TRBV9 with TRBJ2-1, with a possible D match to TRBD1 (7 bases). The germline gives CDR1 SGDLS, CDR2 YYNGEE. This CDR3 comprises 17 residues. V lost 0 bases, J lost 6 bases, and 19 bases lay in between. Here the CDR3 DNA reads TGTGCCAGCAGCGTAGCTCCCCAGGGGGGCGGAGGCAATGAGCAGTTCTTC. This codes for CASSVAPQGGGGNEQFF.

V gene TRBV2 combines with J gene TRBJ1-5; 7 bases agree with TRBD1. CDR1 SNHLY and CDR2 FYNNEI come from the germline V gene. After removal of 1 base from V and 9 bases from J, the junction contained 6 bases not matched to a gene. The CDR3 contains 14 residues. The CDR3 DNA sequence: TGTGCCAGCAGTGAAGGACAGGGTATAGGGCCCCAGCATTTT. Its protein product is CASSEGQGIGPQHF.

This clone was seen once. This chain uses TRBV7-3 with TRBJ2-5; possibly TRBD1 or TRBD2 for D (6 bases each). V gave up 3 bases and J gave up 3 bases, with 17 bases separating them. CDR1 is SGHTA and CDR2 is FQGTGA in the germline V gene. There are 16 residues in the CDR3. CDR3 protein: CASSLGGGVAEETQYF. In DNA, the CDR3 is TGTGCCAGCAGCTTGGGGGGCGGAGTAGCGGAAGAGACCCAGTACTTC.

This clone came up once. V gene TRBV2 combines with J gene TRBJ1-6, with a tentative D call TRBD1 (6 bases). V shed 3 bases and J shed 0 bases, with 12 bases lying between them. Germline loops: CDR1 SNHLY, CDR2 FYNNEI. The CDR3 sequence is 17 residues long. This chain's CDR3 is CASSDGGASSYNSPLHF. The CDR3, as DNA: TGTGCCAGCAGTGATGGGGGGGCTAGCTCCTATAATTCACCCCTCCACTTT.

The chain carries TRBV19 and TRBJ1-2, with D tentatively TRBD1 (6 bases). CDR3 length equals 18 residues. Germline V CDR1 and CDR2: LNHDA, SQIVND (reference sequence). V lost 9 bases and J 2 bases, leaving 28 bases between the germline ends. The CDR3 DNA sequence: TGTGCCAGCCTACGGGTCGACGGTCGGACAGCCACAAACTATGGCTACACCTTC. The encoded protein is CASLRVDGRTATNYGYTF.

The chain employs TRBV5-1 and TRBJ2-1, with 7 nucleotides matching TRBD1. Germline values: CDR1 SGHRS, CDR2 YFSETQ. The CDR3 is made up of 14 amino acids. Trimming removed 0 bases from V and 7 bases from J; junction bases left unmatched: 4. The CDR3 region has the DNA TGCGCCAGCAGCTTGGAGACAGGGCGGAATGAGCAGTTCTTC. Translating it yields CASSLETGRNEQFF.

This clone showed up just a few times. The genes are TRBV7-2 and TRBJ1-1; D might be TRBD1 (5 bases). Germline loops: CDR1 SGHTA, CDR2 FQGNSA. V lost 5 bases to trimming and J lost 6 bases, with 10 bases between them. The CDR3 consists of 12 residues. Here the CDR3 reads CASSHGTAEAFF. The CDR3 DNA sequence: TGTGCCAGCAGCCACGGGACGGCTGAAGCTTTCTTT.

J is TRBJ1-1 and V is TRBV27, with TRBD1 identical over 12 bases. Germline loops: CDR1 MNHEY, CDR2 SMNVEV (reference sequence). The V gene end was trimmed by 5 bases and the J gene end by 7 bases; junction bases not matched to a gene: 8. The length of the CDR3 is 15 residues. Written as DNA, the CDR3 is TGTGCCAGCAGTAGGGACAGGGGGCAAAGCGGTGAAGCTTTCTTT. Its protein product is CASSRDRGQSGEAFF.

The V and J genes are TRBV7-9 and TRBJ2-1, with D perhaps TRBD1 or TRBD2 (6 bases each). V lost 4 bases and J lost 13, with 11 bases in between. The germline gives CDR1 SEHNR, CDR2 FQNEAQ (reference sequence). The CDR3 covers 11 residues. DNA of the CDR3: TGTGCCAGCAGCTCCGGGGGCTCACAGTTCTTC. Translation gives CASSSGGSQFF.

CDR3 nucleotide sequence: TGTGCCAGCAGCCCGACAGGGGGCCGGAATGAGCAGTTCTTC. This encodes CASSPTGGRNEQFF. This chain connects TRBV7-2 to TRBJ2-1; 10 nucleotides match TRBD1. Germline loops: CDR1 SGHTA, CDR2 FQGNSA. The CDR3 has 14 residues. J lost 7 bases, V lost 5 bases, and 5 bases had no gene match.

The J gene is TRBJ2-2, the V gene TRBV10-3; D possibly uses TRBD1 or TRBD2 (5 bases each). Trimming left V 6 bases short and J 5 bases short, with 19 bases between. The CDR3 contains 16 residues. From germline, CDR1 is ENHRY and CDR2 SYGVKD. CDR3 region: CAISPGQGVTTGELFF. The CDR3 DNA is TGTGCCATCAGCCCCGGGCAGGGAGTGACAACCGGGGAGCTGTTTTTT.

As concerns this clone: Other nucleotide sequences in the sample specify the same CDR3. The rearrangement uses TRBV5-1 and TRBJ2-7, with 7 bases that match TRBD2. Germline V CDR1 and CDR2: SGHRS, YFSETQ. The ends lost 4 bases at V and 0 bases at J; junction bases unmatched: 4. CDR3 length equals 14 residues. The CDR3 loop reads CASSLGGSSYEQYF. The CDR3 DNA reads TGCGCCAGCAGCCTGGGGGGGAGCTCCTACGAGCAGTACTTC.